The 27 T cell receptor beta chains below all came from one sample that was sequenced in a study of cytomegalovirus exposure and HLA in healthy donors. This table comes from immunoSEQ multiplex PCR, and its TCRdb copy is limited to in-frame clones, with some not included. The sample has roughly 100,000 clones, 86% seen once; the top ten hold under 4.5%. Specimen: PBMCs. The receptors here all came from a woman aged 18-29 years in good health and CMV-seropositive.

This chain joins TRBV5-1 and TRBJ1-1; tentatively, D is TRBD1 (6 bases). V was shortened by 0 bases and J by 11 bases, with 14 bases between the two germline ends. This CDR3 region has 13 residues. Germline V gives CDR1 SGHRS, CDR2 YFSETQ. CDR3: CASSLAGEGRAFF. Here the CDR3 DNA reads TGCGCCAGCAGCTTGGCAGGGGAGGGACGGGCTTTCTTT.

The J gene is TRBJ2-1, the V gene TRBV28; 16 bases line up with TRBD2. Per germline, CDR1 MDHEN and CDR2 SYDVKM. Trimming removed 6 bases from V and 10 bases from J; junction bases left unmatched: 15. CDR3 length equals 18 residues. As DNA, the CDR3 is TGTGCCAGCAGGGGGACCGGGACTAGCGGGAGGGCTTTCAGAGAGCAGTTCTTC. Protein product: CASRGTGTSGRAFREQFF. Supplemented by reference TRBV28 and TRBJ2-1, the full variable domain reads DVKVTQSSRYLVKRTGEKVFLECVQDMDHENMFWYRQDPGLGLRLIYFSYDVKMKEKGDIPEGYSVSREKKERFSLILESASTNQTSMYLCASRGTGTSGRAFREQFFGPGTRLTVL.

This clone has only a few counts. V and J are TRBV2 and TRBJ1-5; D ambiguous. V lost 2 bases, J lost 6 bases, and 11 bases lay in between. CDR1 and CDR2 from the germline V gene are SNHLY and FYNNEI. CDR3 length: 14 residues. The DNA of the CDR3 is TGTGCCAGCAGTGAAATCCGGTCGGGTCAGCCCCAGCATTTT. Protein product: CASSEIRSGQPQHF.

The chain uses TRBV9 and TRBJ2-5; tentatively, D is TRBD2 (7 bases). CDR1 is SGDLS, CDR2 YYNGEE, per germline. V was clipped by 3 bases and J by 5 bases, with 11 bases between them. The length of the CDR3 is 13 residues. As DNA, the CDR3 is TGTGCCAGCAGCGGCGGGGGCGGGGAGACCCAGTACTTC. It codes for CASSGGGGETQYF.

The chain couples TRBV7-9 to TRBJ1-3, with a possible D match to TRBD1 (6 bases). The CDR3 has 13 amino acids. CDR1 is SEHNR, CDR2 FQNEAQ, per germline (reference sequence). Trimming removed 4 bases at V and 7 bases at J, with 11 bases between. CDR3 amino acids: CASSSNRVNTIYF. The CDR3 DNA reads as TGTGCCAGCAGCTCGAACAGGGTCAACACCATATATTTT. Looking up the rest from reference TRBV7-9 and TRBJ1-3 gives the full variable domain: DTGVSQNPRHKITKRGQNVTFRCDPISEHNRLYWYRQTLGQGPEFLTYFQNEAQLEKSRLLSDRFSAERPKGSFSTLEIQRTEQGDSAMYLCASSSNRVNTIYFGEGSWLTVV.

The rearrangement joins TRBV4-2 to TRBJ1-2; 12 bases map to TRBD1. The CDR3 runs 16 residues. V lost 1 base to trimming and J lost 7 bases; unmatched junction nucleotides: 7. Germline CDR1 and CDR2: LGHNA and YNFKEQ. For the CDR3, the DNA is TGTGCCAGCAGCCAAGTGGGACAGGGGGCAAACCTTGGCTACACCTTC. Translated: CASSQVGQGANLGYTF.

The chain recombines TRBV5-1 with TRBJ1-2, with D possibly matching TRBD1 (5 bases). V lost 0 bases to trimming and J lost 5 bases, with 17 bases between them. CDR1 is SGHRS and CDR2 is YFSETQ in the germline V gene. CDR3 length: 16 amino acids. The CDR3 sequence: CASSLAGIKDSYGYTF. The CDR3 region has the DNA TGCGCCAGCAGCTTGGCCGGAATTAAAGACAGTTATGGCTACACCTTC.

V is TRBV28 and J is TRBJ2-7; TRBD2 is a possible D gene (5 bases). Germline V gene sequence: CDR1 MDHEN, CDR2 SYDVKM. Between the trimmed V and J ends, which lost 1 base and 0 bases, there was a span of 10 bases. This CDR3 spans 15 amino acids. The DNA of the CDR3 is TGTGCCAGCAGTTTATCGGGATTCCGCTCCTACGAGCAGTACTTC. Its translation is CASSLSGFRSYEQYF.

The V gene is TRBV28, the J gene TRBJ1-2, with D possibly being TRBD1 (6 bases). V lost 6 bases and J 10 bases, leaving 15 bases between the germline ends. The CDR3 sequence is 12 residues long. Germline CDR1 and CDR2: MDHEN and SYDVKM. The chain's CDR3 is CASSTPGHPYTF. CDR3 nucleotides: TGTGCCAGCAGCACGCCGGGACACCCCTACACCTTC.

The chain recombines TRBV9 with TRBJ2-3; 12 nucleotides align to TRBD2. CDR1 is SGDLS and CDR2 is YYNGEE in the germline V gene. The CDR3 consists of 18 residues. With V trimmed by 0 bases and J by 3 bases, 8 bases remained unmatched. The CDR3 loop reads CASSVASLAGGPTDTQYF. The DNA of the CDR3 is TGTGCCAGCAGCGTAGCGTCGCTAGCGGGAGGGCCAACAGATACGCAGTATTTT.

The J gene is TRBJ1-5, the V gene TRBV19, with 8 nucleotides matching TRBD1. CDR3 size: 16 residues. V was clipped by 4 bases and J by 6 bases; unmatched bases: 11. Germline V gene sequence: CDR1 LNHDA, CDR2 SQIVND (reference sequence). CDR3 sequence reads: CASSTTLRGLGQPQHF. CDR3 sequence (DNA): TGTGCCAGTAGTACCACCCTCAGGGGGCTTGGTCAGCCCCAGCATTTT.

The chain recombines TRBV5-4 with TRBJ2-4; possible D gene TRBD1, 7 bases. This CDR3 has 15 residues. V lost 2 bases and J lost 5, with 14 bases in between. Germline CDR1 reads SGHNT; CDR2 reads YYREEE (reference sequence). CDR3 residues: CASSLTQGTENIQYF. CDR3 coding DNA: TGTGCCAGCAGCTTAACACAGGGGACTGAAAACATTCAGTACTTC.

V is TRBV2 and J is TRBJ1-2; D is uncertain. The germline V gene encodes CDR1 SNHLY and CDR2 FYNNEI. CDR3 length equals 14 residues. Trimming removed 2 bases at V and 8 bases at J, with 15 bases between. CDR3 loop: CASSESALNGGYTF. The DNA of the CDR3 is TGTGCCAGCAGTGAAAGCGCGTTAAATGGGGGCTACACCTTC.

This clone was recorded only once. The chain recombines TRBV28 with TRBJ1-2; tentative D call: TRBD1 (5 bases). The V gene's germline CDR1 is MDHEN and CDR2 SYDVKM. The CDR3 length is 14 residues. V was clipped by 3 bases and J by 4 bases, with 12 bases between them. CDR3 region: CASSFPDSFYGYTF. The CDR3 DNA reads TGTGCCAGCAGTTTCCCTGACAGTTTCTATGGCTACACCTTC.

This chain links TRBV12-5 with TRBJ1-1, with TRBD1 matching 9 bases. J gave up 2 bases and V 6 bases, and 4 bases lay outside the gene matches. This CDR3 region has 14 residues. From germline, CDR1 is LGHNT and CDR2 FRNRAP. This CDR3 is CASGGDRVNTEAFF. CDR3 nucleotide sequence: TGTGCTAGTGGGGGGGACAGGGTAAACACTGAAGCTTTCTTT.

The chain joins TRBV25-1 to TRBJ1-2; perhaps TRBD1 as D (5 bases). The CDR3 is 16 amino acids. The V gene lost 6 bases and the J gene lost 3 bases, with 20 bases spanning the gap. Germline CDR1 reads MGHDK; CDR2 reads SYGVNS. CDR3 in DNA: TGTGCCAGCAGCAGTGAACGTAGGAAGGGGTACTATGGCTACACCTTC. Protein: CASSSERRKGYYGYTF.

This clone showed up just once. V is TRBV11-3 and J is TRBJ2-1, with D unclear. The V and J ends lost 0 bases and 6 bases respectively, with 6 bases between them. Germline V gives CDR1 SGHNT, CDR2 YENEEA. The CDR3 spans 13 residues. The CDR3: CASSLESVNEQFF. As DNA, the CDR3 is TGTGCCAGCAGCTTAGAGAGTGTCAATGAGCAGTTCTTC.

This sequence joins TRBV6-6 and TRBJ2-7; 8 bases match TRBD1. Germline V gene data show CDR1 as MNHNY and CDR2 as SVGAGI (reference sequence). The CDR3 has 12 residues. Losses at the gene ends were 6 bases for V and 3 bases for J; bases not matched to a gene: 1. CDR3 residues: CASRGQGYEQYF. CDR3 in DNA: TGTGCCAGCAGAGGACAGGGCTACGAGCAGTACTTC.

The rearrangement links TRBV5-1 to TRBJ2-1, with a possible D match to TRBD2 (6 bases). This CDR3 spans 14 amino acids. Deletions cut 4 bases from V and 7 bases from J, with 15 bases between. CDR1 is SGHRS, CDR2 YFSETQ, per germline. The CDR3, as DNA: TGCGCCAGCAGCCTGGGGGGAGAGTATAATGAGCAGTTCTTC. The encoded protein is CASSLGGEYNEQFF.

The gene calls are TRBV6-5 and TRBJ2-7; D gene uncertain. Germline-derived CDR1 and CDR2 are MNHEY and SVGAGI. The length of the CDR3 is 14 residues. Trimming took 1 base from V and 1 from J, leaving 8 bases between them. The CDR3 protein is CASSYWQKSYEQYF. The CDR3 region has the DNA TGTGCCAGCAGTTACTGGCAGAAGTCCTACGAGCAGTACTTC.

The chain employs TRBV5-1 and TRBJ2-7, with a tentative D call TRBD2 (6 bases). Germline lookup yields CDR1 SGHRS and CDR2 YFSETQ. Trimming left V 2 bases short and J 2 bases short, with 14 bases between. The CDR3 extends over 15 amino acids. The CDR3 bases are TGCGCCAGCAGCTTCTTAGGGACTCTGACCTACGAGCAGTACTTC. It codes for CASSFLGTLTYEQYF.

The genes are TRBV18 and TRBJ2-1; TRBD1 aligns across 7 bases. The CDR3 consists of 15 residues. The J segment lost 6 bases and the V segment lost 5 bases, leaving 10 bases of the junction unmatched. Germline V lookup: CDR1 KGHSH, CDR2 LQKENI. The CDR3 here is CASSRQGAGVNEQFF. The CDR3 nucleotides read TGTGCCAGCTCAAGACAGGGCGCGGGCGTCAATGAGCAGTTCTTC.

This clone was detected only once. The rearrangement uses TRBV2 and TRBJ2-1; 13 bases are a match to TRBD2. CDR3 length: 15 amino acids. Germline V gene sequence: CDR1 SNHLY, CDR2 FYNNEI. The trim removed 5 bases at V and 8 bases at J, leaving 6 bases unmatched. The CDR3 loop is CASSSTSGGAYEQFF. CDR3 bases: TGTGCCAGCAGTTCCACTAGCGGGGGGGCCTATGAGCAGTTCTTC.

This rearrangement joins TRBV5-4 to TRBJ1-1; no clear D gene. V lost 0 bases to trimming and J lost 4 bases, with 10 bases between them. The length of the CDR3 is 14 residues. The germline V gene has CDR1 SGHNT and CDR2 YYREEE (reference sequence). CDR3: CASSLGELGTEAFF. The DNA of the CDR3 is TGTGCCAGCAGCTTGGGAGAGCTAGGCACTGAAGCTTTCTTT.

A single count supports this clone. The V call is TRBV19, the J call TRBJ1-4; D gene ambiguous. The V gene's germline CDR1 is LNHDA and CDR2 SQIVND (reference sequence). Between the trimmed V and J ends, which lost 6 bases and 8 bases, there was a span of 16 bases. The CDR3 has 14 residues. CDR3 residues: CASSRLNGKEKLFF. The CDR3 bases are TGTGCCAGTAGCCGCCTTAACGGGAAGGAAAAACTGTTTTTT. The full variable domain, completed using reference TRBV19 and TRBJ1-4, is DGGITQSPKYLFRKEGQNVTLSCEQNLNHDAMYWYRQDPGQGLRLIYYSQIVNDFQKGDIAEGYSVSREKKESFPLTVTSAQKNPTAFYLCASSRLNGKEKLFFGSGTQLSVL.

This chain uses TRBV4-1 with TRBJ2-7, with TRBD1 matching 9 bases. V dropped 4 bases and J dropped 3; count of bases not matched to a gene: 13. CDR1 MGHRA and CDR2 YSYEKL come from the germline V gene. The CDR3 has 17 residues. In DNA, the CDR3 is TGCGCCAGCAGCCTGGCGACAGGGGGTGCCTTAGGCTACGAGCAGTACTTC. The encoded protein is CASSLATGGALGYEQYF.

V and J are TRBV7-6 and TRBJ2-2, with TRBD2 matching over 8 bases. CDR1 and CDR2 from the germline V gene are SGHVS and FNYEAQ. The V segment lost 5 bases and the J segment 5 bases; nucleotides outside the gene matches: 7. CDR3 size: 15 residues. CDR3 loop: CASSPGLVGTGELFF. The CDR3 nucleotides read TGTGCCAGCAGCCCGGGACTAGTAGGGACCGGGGAGCTGTTTTTT.